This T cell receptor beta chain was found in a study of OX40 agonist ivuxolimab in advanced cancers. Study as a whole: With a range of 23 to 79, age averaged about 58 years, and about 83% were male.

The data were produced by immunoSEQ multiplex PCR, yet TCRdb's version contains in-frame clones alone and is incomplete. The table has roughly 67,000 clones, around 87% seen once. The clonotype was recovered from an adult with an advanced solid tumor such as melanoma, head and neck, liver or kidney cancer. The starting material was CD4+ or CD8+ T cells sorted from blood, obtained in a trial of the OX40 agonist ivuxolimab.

CDR3 in amino acids: CASSQDNLMSNQPQHF. The CDR3 nucleotides read TGCGCCAGCAGCCAAGATAACTTGATGAGCAATCAGCCCCAGCATTTT. The chain carries TRBV4-1 and TRBJ1-5, with D unresolved. The CDR3 is 16 amino acids. V was clipped by 0 bases and J by 1 base, with 10 bases between them. Per the germline V gene, CDR1 is MGHRA and CDR2 is YSYEKL.